This TCR beta chain appears in the sequencing data of a study of blood T cell repertoires in COVID-19. Overall study context: From T cells, B-cell-depleted T cells, or PBMCs came the material, which was cDNA or gDNA.

This CDR3 comprises 14 residues. V lost 1 base and J lost 2, with 7 bases in between. CDR1 SGHVS and CDR2 FNYEAQ come from the germline V gene. Authors' processing steps: Reference gene primer amplification gave nucleated cell count estimates. Data came from immunoSEQ multiplex PCR; TCRdb stores just in-frame clones and leaves some out. V, J and clone size derive from that table, while D and trimming were established from the DNA sequence. Found here are 87,000 or so clones, about 90% of them singletons; the top ten hold more than 6%. What was sequenced was peripheral blood. The TCR originated in a man younger than 35 with COVID-19, enrolled during active disease. The chain couples TRBV7-6 to TRBJ2-3; D not certain. For the CDR3, the DNA is TGTGCCAGCAGCTTAGGGCTGATCACAGATACGCAGTATTTT. It specifies CASSLGLITDTQYF.